The sequence of this T cell receptor (beta chain) was determined in a study of T cells after yellow fever vaccination. Findings of the study overall: A large majority of primary-vaccination clones showed up again after the booster (roughly 96% CD4, 88% CD8). Few clonotypes appeared in both CD4 and CD8 compartments. The secondary response showed a weaker magnitude and a faster peak, day 5 versus 15.

The CDR3 loop spans 14 amino acids. V lost 3 bases and J lost 8, with 16 bases in between. Germline assignment: CDR1 SGHTA and CDR2 FQGNSA. UMIs and a universal primer site were added when TCR cDNA was made by 5'RACE template switching. TCRdb used MiXCR to reprocess the 5' RACE reads, holding one entry per CDR3 protein. The sample lists around 360,000 distinct CDR3 sequences; more than 9% were seen once. A few counts support this clonotype. Its antigen remains unknown. The chain recombines TRBV7-2 with TRBJ1-2; D call uncertain. Sequencing used PBMCs, obtained on the day of the first yellow fever vaccination. This sequence was found in a young man who received the YFV17D yellow fever vaccine. Here the CDR3 reads CASSLADVVGGYTF. CDR3 nucleotide sequence: TGTGCCAGCAGCTTGGCGGACGTCGTGGGGGGCTACACCTTC.